The entry that follows covers one T cell receptor beta chain sequence. V lost 2 bases and J 6 bases, leaving 11 bases between the germline ends. The germline gives CDR1 MNHNS, CDR2 SASEGT. There are 15 residues in the CDR3. The sample belongs to a study of T cells in Graves' hyperthyroidism and ophthalmopathy. TCR beta CDR3 regions were amplified from RNA. The TCR CDR3 was amplified in a first-round RT-PCR using the HTBI primer set. TCRdb re-analysed the multiplex PCR reads in MiXCR, keeping a single row per CDR3 protein. The profile shows some 760,000 distinct CDR3 sequences, 13% to 15% of them singletons.

This TCR was recovered from a woman younger than 30 with Graves' hyperthyroidism. Sequencing input: blood. The chain uses TRBV6-1 and TRBJ1-6; D uncertain. Written as DNA, the CDR3 is TGTGCCAGCAGTGAAAGTCGGTCCCTTAATTCACCCCTCCACTTT. Translating gives CASSESRSLNSPLHF.